This entry describes one T cell receptor (beta chain). Its antigen is as yet unknown. Genomic DNA acted as the template from which TCR beta VDJ combination and CDR3 sequence profiling were carried out. TCRdb fed the reads into MiXCR, producing one record per CDR3 protein. The sample carries roughly 58,000 distinct CDR3 sequences, roughly 54% recorded once. These data originate in a study of CD8+CD57+ T cells in acquired aplastic anemia. About the study: Researchers reported that healthy donors averaged about 11 million reads for CD4+ cells. Study conclusions and caveats: Found in both controls and patients were approximately 30 CD8+ CDR3 sequences.

V was trimmed by 8 bases and J by 6 bases, leaving 12 bases between them. The CDR3 is 12 residues long. CDR1 and CDR2 from the germline V gene are SNHLY and FYNNEI. Specimen: sorted CD4+, CD8+, or CD8+CD57+ T cells (not recorded which) from PBMCs. The rearrangement uses TRBV2 and TRBJ2-3; maybe TRBD1 (6 bases). The TCR was taken from a human donor in good health, serving as a control. As DNA, the CDR3 is TGTGCCAGCCGGACCCAGGGGGATACGCAGTATTTT. The encoded protein is CASRTQGDTQYF. Using reference TRBV2 and TRBJ2-3 for the parts outside the CDR3, the full variable domain is EPEVTQTPSHQVTQMGQEVILRCVPISNHLYFYWYRQILGQKVEFLVSFYNNEISEKSEIFDDQFSVERPDGSNFTLKIRSTKLEDSAMYFCASRTQGDTQYFGPGTRLTVL.